The next 24 T cell receptor beta chains were all read from a single sample in a study. TCRdb called the RT-PCR reads again in MiXCR, with one record for every CDR3 protein. Counted here are about 700,000 distinct CDR3 sequences, 11% to 15% occurring once; the ten biggest clones make up 3.6%. The sequenced sample consisted of memory CD4+ T cells from blood. Source of these receptors: a female donor in good health, serving as a healthy control.

The rearrangement joins TRBV12-3 or TRBV12-4 to TRBJ2-2; D is ambiguous. This CDR3 spans 15 amino acids. The V and J ends lost 6 bases and 6 bases respectively, with 17 bases between them. The CDR3 bases are TGTGCCAGCAGCTGGCGACGCTCTGGGGCCGGGGAGCTGTTTTTT. Its translation is CASSWRRSGAGELFF.

The J gene is TRBJ1-1, the V gene TRBV20-1, with D maybe TRBD1 (6 bases). The ends were cut back, 1 base at V and 4 bases at J, with 16 bases in the middle. Germline values: CDR1 DFQATT, CDR2 SNEGSKA (reference sequence). CDR3 length equals 15 residues. The CDR3 spells CSARVGGPGGTEAFF. Written as DNA, the CDR3 is TGCAGTGCTAGAGTTGGGGGGCCCGGCGGCACTGAAGCTTTCTTT.

This chain connects TRBV30 to TRBJ1-1; TRBD1 matches at 7 bases. The CDR3 length is 16 residues. Germline-derived CDR1 and CDR2 are GTSNPN and SVGIG (reference sequence). V lost 0 bases, J lost 1 base, and 8 bases stayed unmatched. The CDR3 protein is CAWSVRAGGGNTEAFF. CDR3 coding DNA: TGTGCCTGGAGTGTAAGGGCAGGGGGTGGGAACACTGAAGCTTTCTTT.

In this sample, this clonotype turned up a few times. The CDR3 loop is CASSFGGLAAGETQYF. In DNA form, the CDR3 reads TGCGCCAGCAGCTTTGGGGGGCTGGCGGCGGGAGAGACCCAGTACTTC. This sequence joins TRBV5-1 and TRBJ2-5, with D possibly called TRBD1 or TRBD2 (6 bases each). The CDR3 totals 16 residues. Germline V gene lookup returns CDR1 SGHRS and CDR2 YFSETQ. Trimming cost V 2 bases and J 4 bases, with 18 bases left between them.

This clonotype turned up a few times. V usage is TRBV24-1 and J usage is TRBJ1-4; D gene ambiguous. Germline values: CDR1 KGHDR, CDR2 SFDVKD. The V end lost 2 bases, the J end lost 6 bases, and 6 bases lay between the germline ends. The CDR3 contains 13 residues. The chain's CDR3 is CATSDSTDEKLFF. CDR3 coding DNA: TGTGCCACCAGTGATTCGACCGATGAAAAACTGTTTTTT.

This clonotype was picked up a small number of times. This sequence joins TRBV5-1 and TRBJ1-1; no definite D call. CDR1 is SGHRS and CDR2 is YFSETQ in the germline V gene. This CDR3 contains 15 residues. Trimming removed 0 bases from V and 4 bases from J, with 13 bases in between. CDR3 protein: CASSLGSYLGTEAFF. The CDR3 DNA reads as TGCGCCAGCAGCTTGGGTTCATATTTAGGCACTGAAGCTTTCTTT.

In this sample, this clonotype turned up many times. This chain connects TRBV10-3 to TRBJ1-5, with D possibly TRBD1 on 5 matching bases. Trimming stripped 4 bases from V and 6 bases from J, with 16 bases between. CDR1 and CDR2 from the germline V gene are ENHRY and SYGVKD. The CDR3 is 15 amino acids. This chain's CDR3 is CAISGAGGNSQPQHF. The CDR3 DNA reads as TGTGCCATCAGTGGGGCCGGGGGGAATTCTCAGCCCCAGCATTTT.

This clonotype has just a few counts. CDR3 DNA: TGCAGTGCTGACCGGACAGTATCTAACGAGCAGTACTTC. Its translation is CSADRTVSNEQYF. The chain recombines TRBV20-1 with TRBJ2-7; possible D gene TRBD1, 6 bases. Trimming removed 5 bases at V and 5 bases at J, with 16 bases between. Germline-derived CDR1 and CDR2 are DFQATT and SNEGSKA (reference sequence). The CDR3 totals 13 residues.

This clonotype has at least ten counts. The chain links TRBV29-1 to TRBJ1-5; 8 nucleotides match TRBD1. CDR1 and CDR2 (germline): SQVTM, ANQGSEA. This CDR3 comprises 17 residues. V lost 6 bases to trimming and J lost 0 bases; unmatched junction nucleotides: 13. CDR3 sequence (DNA): TGCAGCGTCGGGGCCTCCGGGACAGGTAGTAGCAATCAGCCCCAGCATTTT. Translation: CSVGASGTGSSNQPQHF.

This clonotype was counted between two and nine times. The chain couples TRBV24-1 to TRBJ2-1, with TRBD2 matching 12 bases. After removal of 3 bases from V and 1 base from J, the junction contained 6 bases not matched to a gene. The CDR3 covers 18 residues. Per germline, CDR1 KGHDR and CDR2 SFDVKD. The CDR3 is CATSDTSGRYLSYNEQFF. The CDR3, as DNA: TGTGCCACCAGTGATACTAGCGGGAGGTACCTATCCTACAATGAGCAGTTCTTC.

This clonotype was recorded many times. The CDR3 spells CSARDRQGLEKLFF. CDR3 in DNA: TGCAGTGCTAGAGATCGACAGGGCCTTGAAAAACTGTTTTTT. V usage is TRBV20-1 and J usage is TRBJ1-4, with 7 bases matching TRBD1. The CDR3 consists of 14 residues. The J segment lost 7 bases and the V segment lost 0 bases, leaving 5 bases of the junction unmatched. Germline CDR1 reads DFQATT; CDR2 reads SNEGSKA (reference sequence).

This clonotype was observed many times. V gene TRBV29-1 combines with J gene TRBJ1-3, with D possibly being TRBD1 (6 bases). The CDR3 consists of 14 residues. Germline CDR1 and CDR2: SQVTM and ANQGSEA. V dropped 7 bases and J dropped 0 bases, with 13 bases sitting between them. In DNA form, the CDR3 reads TGCAGCGCGGGACACTCCGGCTCTGGAAACACCATATATTTT. Translated: CSAGHSGSGNTIYF.

V gene TRBV5-5 combines with J gene TRBJ1-2; a possible D gene is TRBD1 (5 bases). V lost 6 bases, J lost 2 bases, and 17 bases lay in between. The CDR3 runs 15 residues. Germline V gene lookup returns CDR1 SGHKS and CDR2 YYEKEE (reference sequence). The CDR3: CASTPWQGGNYGYTF. Written as DNA, the CDR3 is TGTGCCAGCACCCCATGGCAGGGTGGCAACTATGGCTACACCTTC.

In this sample, this clonotype turned up a few times. One junction end does not reproduce the germline sequence, and a read error may be involved. The genes are TRBV4-1 and TRBJ2-1; 9 nucleotides agree with TRBD2. Germline V gene sequence: CDR1 MGHRA, CDR2 YSYEKL. The length of the CDR3 is 16 residues. CDR3 DNA sequence: TGCGCCAGCAGCCAAGAGTTGATGCGGGAGGGCCGGTTGTGGGTCTTC. Translated: CASSQELMREGRLWVF.

CDR3 sequence: CASSEAGVNQPQHF. CDR3 DNA: TGTGCCAGCAGCGAAGCAGGGGTCAATCAGCCCCAGCATTTT. The rearrangement joins TRBV7-3 to TRBJ1-5; possibly TRBD1 for D (6 bases). This CDR3 has 14 residues. The germline V gene has CDR1 SGHTA and CDR2 FQGTGA. Trimming cost V 5 bases and J 3 bases, with 11 bases left between them.

The chain couples TRBV20-1 to TRBJ2-1; TRBD2 agrees at 7 bases. After removal of 3 bases from V and 5 bases from J, the junction contained 7 bases not matched to a gene. Germline CDR1 DFQATT, CDR2 SNEGSKA (reference sequence). The CDR3 extends over 14 amino acids. The DNA of the CDR3 is TGCAGTGCTAGTTGGGCTAGCGGTAACAATGAGCAGTTCTTC. Translation gives CSASWASGNNEQFF.

The rearrangement joins TRBV6-5 to TRBJ2-3; D ambiguous. This CDR3 contains 13 residues. Trimming pared 10 bases from V and 2 bases from J, leaving 13 bases between. Germline CDR1 reads MNHEY; CDR2 reads SVGAGI. CDR3 loop: CATREAHTDTQYF. In DNA, the CDR3 is TGTGCCACCAGAGAAGCCCACACAGATACGCAGTATTTT.

This clonotype appeared a few times. The V call is TRBV20-1, the J call TRBJ2-2; the match to TRBD2 covers 7 bases. This CDR3 is 14 amino acids long. The germline CDR1 and CDR2 sequences are DFQATT and SNEGSKA (reference sequence). DNA for the CDR3: TGCAGCCTTCCGGCGGGAGCCCTCACCGGGGAGCTGTTTTTT. Amino acid sequence: CSLPAGALTGELFF.

This rearrangement joins TRBV4-3 to TRBJ2-1; TRBD2 agrees at 7 bases. Unmatched junction bases numbered 7, after V lost 0 bases and J lost 11 bases. This CDR3 is 14 amino acids long. Germline V CDR1 and CDR2: LGHNA, YSLEER. The CDR3 loop is CASSQEAGPGQQFF. The CDR3 region has the DNA TGCGCCAGCAGCCAAGAAGCGGGGCCAGGGCAGCAGTTCTTC.

The gene calls are TRBV6-2 or TRBV6-3 and TRBJ2-7; 11 bases agree with TRBD2. In germline, CDR1 is MNHEY, CDR2 SVGEGT. The CDR3 runs to 14 residues. With 6 bases clipped from V and 4 bases from J, the junction kept 5 bases outside the gene matches. CDR3 nucleotide sequence: TGTGCCAGCAGGCCCGTAGCGGGAGGGTACGAGCAGTACTTC. Translation: CASRPVAGGYEQYF.

This clonotype was recorded a few times. The chain uses TRBV5-1 and TRBJ2-5; tentatively, D is TRBD1 or TRBD2 (5 bases each). V shed 0 bases and J shed 3 bases, with 9 bases lying between them. Germline loops: CDR1 SGHRS, CDR2 YFSETQ. The length of the CDR3 is 14 residues. This CDR3 reads CASSLVQGEETQYF. The CDR3 DNA is TGCGCCAGCAGCTTGGTGCAGGGAGAAGAGACCCAGTACTTC.

This clonotype was observed a few times. V usage is TRBV12-3 or TRBV12-4 and J usage is TRBJ2-7, with D hard to call. The CDR3 is 15 amino acids. V was trimmed by 3 bases and J by 2 bases, leaving 14 bases between them. In DNA, the CDR3 is TGTGCCAGCAGTTTCCCTGCCGCGGTTACCTACGAGCAGTACTTC. Translated: CASSFPAAVTYEQYF.

This clonotype was counted a few times. This chain connects TRBV20-1 to TRBJ2-1; D is uncertain. This CDR3 spans 15 amino acids. CDR1 DFQATT and CDR2 SNEGSKA come from the germline V gene (reference sequence). The V end lost 0 bases, the J end lost 8 bases, and 17 bases lay between the germline ends. DNA of the CDR3: TGCAGTGCTAGAGATTGGGTAGCTCTTGGGGATGAGCAGTTCTTC. It yields the protein CSARDWVALGDEQFF.

The rearrangement uses TRBV4-1 and TRBJ2-3; the match to TRBD2 covers 7 bases. V lost 1 base, J lost 6 bases, and 4 bases stayed unmatched. CDR1 and CDR2 (germline): MGHRA, YSYEKL. The CDR3 length is 14 residues. The CDR3 DNA is TGCGCCAGCAGCCAAGGTGTCGGGGGGGATACGCAGTATTTT. Translated, it gives CASSQGVGGDTQYF.